The 15 T cell receptor beta chains in this list originate from one sample, sequenced in a study of T cell responses to AZD1222 COVID-19 vaccine. Produced via immunoSEQ multiplex PCR; TCRdb's table is partial and in-frame only. This sample has about 120,000 clones; 75% to 90% occur once, and the top ten carry approximately 1.6%. Sequences were derived from peripheral blood, sampled on day 0 of AZD1222 vaccination. The receptors come from an adult in good health.

This clone was observed once. J is TRBJ1-5 and V is TRBV19; D gene ambiguous. This CDR3 region has 15 residues. Trimming removed 3 bases from V and 3 bases from J, with 12 bases in between. Germline V gene sequence: CDR1 LNHDA, CDR2 SQIVND (reference sequence). The CDR3 sequence is CASSIGGTFNQPQHF. CDR3 DNA: TGTGCCAGTAGTATCGGCGGCACCTTCAATCAGCCCCAGCATTTT.

The chain recombines TRBV5-4 with TRBJ1-2; D possibly corresponds to TRBD1 (5 bases). The CDR3 has 13 residues. The V gene's germline CDR1 is SGHNT and CDR2 YYREEE (reference sequence). Trimming removed 0 bases at V and 4 bases at J, with 7 bases between. CDR3 DNA sequence: TGTGCCAGCAGCTTGGGGGACGGCTATGGCTACACCTTC. Amino acids: CASSLGDGYGYTF.

The chain carries TRBV9 and TRBJ2-5, with D tentatively TRBD2 (6 bases). The CDR3 is made up of 16 amino acids. Between the trimmed V and J ends, which lost 3 bases and 2 bases, there was a span of 17 bases. Germline CDR1 SGDLS, CDR2 YYNGEE. This chain's CDR3 is CASSASSGRSQETQYF. The CDR3 DNA is TGTGCCAGCAGCGCCAGTAGCGGAAGATCTCAAGAGACCCAGTACTTC.

The chain links TRBV5-6 to TRBJ1-2; 7 bases are a match to TRBD1. V shed 0 bases, J shed 4 bases, and the junction held 6 bases outside the gene matches. The CDR3 spans 15 residues. Germline V CDR1 and CDR2: SGHDT, YYEEEE. In DNA form, the CDR3 reads TGTGCCAGCAGCTTGGGACAGGGTGGTGTCTATGGCTACACCTTC. This sequence encodes CASSLGQGGVYGYTF.

CDR3 residues: CASGSRTTTQYGYTF. The CDR3 DNA reads TGTGCCAGCGGGTCCCGTACGACAACGCAATATGGCTACACCTTC. The chain employs TRBV6-5 and TRBJ1-2; D is ambiguous. Germline CDR1 reads MNHEY; CDR2 reads SVGAGI. The CDR3 is made up of 15 amino acids. With 8 bases removed from V and 5 bases from J, the gap between germline ends came to 21 bases.

The V gene is TRBV5-1, the J gene TRBJ2-2; D is unresolved. Trimming pared 0 bases from V and 4 bases from J, leaving 10 bases between. The CDR3 sequence is 15 residues long. Germline V lookup: CDR1 SGHRS, CDR2 YFSETQ. CDR3 sequence (DNA): TGCGCCAGCAGCTTGGATCCGGGCGGCACCGGGGAGCTGTTTTTT. Residues: CASSLDPGGTGELFF.

The rearrangement joins TRBV5-5 to TRBJ2-2, with 7 bases that match TRBD2. After removal of 4 bases from V and 6 bases from J, the junction contained 9 bases not matched to a gene. Germline V CDR1 and CDR2: SGHKS, YYEKEE (reference sequence). The CDR3 is made up of 15 amino acids. CDR3 region: CASSQTSERSGELFF. The CDR3 bases are TGTGCCAGCAGCCAAACTAGCGAGAGGTCCGGGGAGCTGTTTTTT.

The genes are TRBV24-1 and TRBJ2-3; D gene uncertain. This CDR3 is built from 16 residues. Germline V gene data show CDR1 as KGHDR and CDR2 as SFDVKD. The V end was cut by 5 bases, the J end by 5 bases, with 19 bases between. CDR3 region: CATSGGRIILGDTQYF. CDR3 DNA sequence: TGTGCCACCAGTGGAGGACGCATCATCCTGGGAGATACGCAGTATTTT.

This chain joins TRBV7-6 and TRBJ1-6; D unclear. The ends were cut back, 1 base at V and 8 bases at J, with 15 bases in the middle. The CDR3 runs 16 residues. Germline CDR1 is SGHVS and CDR2 is FNYEAQ. CDR3 residues: CASSLVGGRSDSPLHF. For the CDR3, the DNA is TGTGCCAGCAGCTTAGTGGGCGGGAGAAGTGATTCACCCCTCCACTTT.

J is TRBJ2-1 and V is TRBV11-2, with 7 nucleotides matching TRBD2. Germline V CDR1 and CDR2: SGHAT, FQNNGV. This CDR3 is 16 amino acids long. V lost 6 bases and J lost 4; bases outside the gene matches: 12. The CDR3: CASRTGGGGGYNEQFF. In DNA form, the CDR3 reads TGTGCCAGCAGAACCGGTGGGGGGGGAGGTTACAATGAGCAGTTCTTC.

CDR3 protein: CASSLTTGGFQPQHF. The CDR3 nucleotides read TGTGCCAGTAGTCTGACGACAGGGGGATTTCAGCCCCAGCATTTT. The rearrangement joins TRBV19 to TRBJ1-5; 9 bases are shared with TRBD1. Trimming cost V 5 bases and J 6 bases; bases outside gene matches: 8. Germline V CDR1 and CDR2: LNHDA, SQIVND (reference sequence). The CDR3 is 15 residues long.

V and J are TRBV5-1 and TRBJ2-2; D is undetermined. This CDR3 spans 14 amino acids. CDR1 is SGHRS and CDR2 is YFSETQ in the germline V gene. The germline V and J ends were trimmed by 2 bases and 3 bases, with 8 bases remaining between them. This CDR3 reads CASSFSPDTGELFF. The CDR3 bases are TGCGCCAGCAGCTTCTCTCCGGACACCGGGGAGCTGTTTTTT. The full variable domain, in which reference TRBV5-1 and TRBJ2-2 provide the parts outside the CDR3, is KAGVTQTPRYLIKTRGQQVTLSCSPISGHRSVSWYQQTPGQGLQFLFEYFSETQRNKGNFPGRFSGRQFSNSRSEMNVSTLELGDSALYLCASSFSPDTGELFFGEGSRLTVL.

The CDR3 loop is CASRFPTGTRGTNEKLFF. As DNA, the CDR3 is TGTGCCAGCAGGTTCCCGACCGGGACCCGGGGGACTAATGAAAAACTGTTTTTT. V and J are TRBV5-8 and TRBJ1-4, with D possibly matching TRBD1 (5 bases). CDR3 length: 18 amino acids. Germline V gene sequence: CDR1 SGHTS, CDR2 YDEGEE. Deletions cut 5 bases from V and 2 bases from J, with 22 bases between.

The rearrangement links TRBV5-6 to TRBJ1-1; D not resolved. Germline V CDR1 and CDR2: SGHDT, YYEEEE. Trimming removed 0 bases from V and 3 bases from J, with 12 bases in between. The CDR3 length is 15 residues. The chain's CDR3 is CASSLVPERDTEAFF. The CDR3 DNA sequence: TGTGCCAGCAGCTTGGTCCCAGAAAGGGACACTGAAGCTTTCTTT. The complete variable domain, with remaining parts taken from reference TRBV5-6 and TRBJ1-1, reads DAGVTQSPTHLIKTRGQQVTLRCSPKSGHDTVSWYQQALGQGPQFIFQYYEEEERQRGNFPDRFSGHQFPNYSSELNVNALLLGDSALYLCASSLVPERDTEAFFGQGTRLTVV.

The V gene is TRBV9, the J gene TRBJ2-1; no reliable D call. The CDR3 extends over 15 amino acids. Germline lookup yields CDR1 SGDLS and CDR2 YYNGEE. V was clipped by 0 bases and J by 6 bases, with 13 bases between them. The CDR3 is CASSVGLGYGNEQFF. For the CDR3, the DNA is TGTGCCAGCAGCGTAGGGCTAGGGTACGGCAATGAGCAGTTCTTC.